The 15 T cell receptor beta chains in this list originate from one sample, sequenced in a study of OX40 agonist ivuxolimab in advanced cancers. Profiling relied on immunoSEQ multiplex PCR, and the TCRdb table lists in-frame clones only, not all of them. The profile covers about 40,000 clones, with 70% to 90% appearing a single time and approximately 13% taken by the ten largest. Here the sequenced sample was CD4+ or CD8+ T cells sorted from blood, taken in a trial of the OX40 agonist ivuxolimab. All receptors derive from an adult with an advanced solid tumor such as melanoma, head and neck, liver or kidney cancer.

The chain recombines TRBV28 with TRBJ2-7; perhaps D is TRBD1 or TRBD2 (5 bases each). Trimming cost V 6 bases and J 4 bases, with 19 bases left between them. The germline V gene encodes CDR1 MDHEN and CDR2 SYDVKM. This CDR3 region has 15 residues. Here the CDR3 DNA reads TGTGCCAGCAGCTCCGCGCCGAGGGGCCATTACGAGCAGTACTTC. It translates to CASSSAPRGHYEQYF.

The chain links TRBV4-1 to TRBJ1-2, with 9 bases matching TRBD1. CDR1 is MGHRA, CDR2 YSYEKL, per germline. The CDR3 covers 15 residues. After removal of 4 bases from V and 4 bases from J, the junction contained 7 bases not matched to a gene. The CDR3 region is CASSLKDRGAYGYTF. The CDR3 nucleotides read TGCGCCAGCAGCCTCAAGGACAGGGGAGCCTATGGCTACACCTTC.

The CDR3 sequence: CASSQQGSYEQYF. Here the CDR3 DNA reads TGTGCCAGCAGCCAACAGGGCTCCTACGAGCAGTACTTC. The chain combines TRBV14 with TRBJ2-7, with a possible D match to TRBD1 (5 bases). CDR3 length: 13 amino acids. Germline V gene data show CDR1 as SGHDN and CDR2 as FVKESK. Deletions cut 2 bases from V and 0 bases from J, with 5 bases between.

V is TRBV4-2 and J is TRBJ2-7, with D maybe TRBD2 (5 bases). This CDR3 is 17 amino acids long. V lost 0 bases and J 2 bases, leaving 17 bases between the germline ends. Per germline, CDR1 LGHNA and CDR2 YNFKEQ. In DNA, the CDR3 is TGTGCCAGCAGCCAAGAAAGGACGGGATCCCTTACCTACGAGCAGTACTTC. It encodes CASSQERTGSLTYEQYF.

This clone was found once. The chain recombines TRBV29-1 with TRBJ2-2; D might be TRBD1 (6 bases). The germline V and J ends were trimmed by 4 bases and 4 bases, with 10 bases remaining between them. This CDR3 has 13 residues. Germline V gene data show CDR1 as SQVTM and CDR2 as ANQGSEA. The CDR3 spells CSVVVRGTGELFF. In DNA form, the CDR3 reads TGCAGCGTTGTCGTCAGGGGCACCGGGGAGCTGTTTTTT.

There are a few counts of this clone. The rearrangement links TRBV28 to TRBJ2-7; 7 bases align to TRBD1. Germline assignment: CDR1 MDHEN and CDR2 SYDVKM. The CDR3 runs 16 residues. J lost 6 bases, V lost 5 bases, and 16 bases had no gene match. This CDR3 is CASSPPGQLPRLEQYF. The CDR3 DNA follows: TGTGCCAGCAGTCCGCCGGGACAGCTTCCTCGGCTCGAGCAGTACTTC.

The chain is built from TRBV19 and TRBJ1-2; D ambiguous. This CDR3 spans 15 amino acids. V was cut by 3 bases and J by 3 bases, with 14 bases left in between. Germline CDR1 LNHDA, CDR2 SQIVND (reference sequence). For the CDR3, the DNA is TGTGCCAGTAGTATTGGCCCGGGGATGGACTATGGCTACACCTTC. Translation gives CASSIGPGMDYGYTF.

This chain joins TRBV15 and TRBJ2-6; 8 bases map to TRBD1. Germline values: CDR1 LNHNV, CDR2 YYDKDF (reference sequence). J lost 0 bases, V lost 3 bases, and 4 bases had no gene match. This CDR3 is built from 17 residues. CDR3 nucleotide sequence: TGTGCCACCAGCAGGGACAGGGTTAGCTCTGGGGCCAACGTCCTGACTTTC. It yields the protein CATSRDRVSSGANVLTF.

The chain links TRBV27 to TRBJ2-1, with D uncertain. V shed 4 bases and J shed 3 bases, with 13 bases lying between them. Looked up from germline, CDR1 is MNHEY and CDR2 is SMNVEV (reference sequence). The CDR3 covers 15 residues. CDR3 bases: TGTGCCAGCAGTTCATTAGGGCAGAACTACAATGAGCAGTTCTTC. The encoded protein is CASSSLGQNYNEQFF.

V gene TRBV4-1 combines with J gene TRBJ2-2; D call uncertain. The germline V gene has CDR1 MGHRA and CDR2 YSYEKL. V lost 5 bases, J lost 0 bases, and 13 bases lay in between. This CDR3 is 16 amino acids long. The CDR3 loop reads CASSVRGSSNTGELFF. The CDR3 DNA sequence: TGCGCCAGCAGCGTCCGAGGATCTTCGAACACCGGGGAGCTGTTTTTT.

The rearrangement uses TRBV27 and TRBJ2-1; 13 bases fit TRBD2. In germline, CDR1 is MNHEY, CDR2 SMNVEV (reference sequence). After removal of 4 bases from V and 4 bases from J, the junction contained 4 bases not matched to a gene. CDR3 size: 16 residues. The CDR3 coding sequence is TGTGCCAGCAGTTCCATACTAGCGGGAGGGTACAATGAGCAGTTCTTC. This codes for CASSSILAGGYNEQFF.

V gene TRBV2 combines with J gene TRBJ2-4, with TRBD2 matching 13 bases. Germline lookup yields CDR1 SNHLY and CDR2 FYNNEI. The CDR3 is made up of 17 amino acids. The V gene end was trimmed by 8 bases and the J gene end by 0 bases; junction bases not matched to a gene: 7. In DNA, the CDR3 is TGTGCCAGCCTCGGGACTAGCGGGGAACTAGCCAAAAACATTCAGTACTTC. Protein: CASLGTSGELAKNIQYF. The full variable domain, with the rest looked up from reference TRBV2 and TRBJ2-4, is EPEVTQTPSHQVTQMGQEVILRCVPISNHLYFYWYRQILGQKVEFLVSFYNNEISEKSEIFDDQFSVERPDGSNFTLKIRSTKLEDSAMYFCASLGTSGELAKNIQYFGAGTRLSVL.

CDR3 sequence (DNA): TGTGCCAGCAGTTCGGCAGGAGCAACCTACGAGCAGTACTTC. It translates to CASSSAGATYEQYF. This chain links TRBV28 with TRBJ2-7, with unresolved D. V was cut by 4 bases and J by 2 bases, with 12 bases left in between. The CDR3 spans 14 residues. Germline assignment: CDR1 MDHEN and CDR2 SYDVKM.

This rearrangement joins TRBV5-1 to TRBJ1-2; TRBD1 is a possible D gene (6 bases). CDR1 and CDR2 from the germline V gene are SGHRS and YFSETQ. V shed 2 bases and J shed 4 bases, with 12 bases lying between them. The CDR3 extends over 14 amino acids. The CDR3 nucleotides are TGCGCCAGCAGCTTTAGGGGGGTCGGCTATGGCTACACCTTC. Translation: CASSFRGVGYGYTF.

This clone came up a few times. Its ends do not fully match the called genes, so a read error is possible. This chain joins TRBV4-1 and TRBJ2-5; 7 nucleotides align to TRBD2. This CDR3 comprises 15 residues. Germline-derived CDR1 and CDR2 are MGHRA and YSYEKL. CDR3 coding DNA: TGTGCCAGCACCCCTGAGGCGGGGGTACGAGAGACCCAGTACTTC. Its translation: CASTPEAGVRETQYF.